A selection of T cell receptor beta chains follows, all from one sample in a study of cytomegalovirus exposure and HLA in healthy donors. The assay was immunoSEQ multiplex PCR, and TCRdb's table has in-frame clones only and misses some. The sample holds some 140,000 clones, roughly nine tenths seen once. The specimen sequenced was PBMCs. These receptors all stem from a young woman in good health and CMV-seropositive. Each CDR3 is given with its conserved first and last residue. Each record gives: D gene, V gene, J gene, clone size, CDR3 DNA, CDR3 protein. D genes are given only for firm matches. Only some rows state a clone size, as once, few, many or a class for expanded clones.

NA	TRBV10-3	TRBJ2-2	few	TGTGCCATCAGTGAGTCCCTAGCCGGTCTTGGCGGGGAGCTGTTTTTT	CAISESLAGLGGELFF
NA	TRBV6-5	TRBJ2-6	NA	TGTGCCAGCAGTCTTAGCTCTGGGGCCAACGTCCTGACTTTC	CASSLSSGANVLTF
NA	TRBV6-6	TRBJ2-3	NA	TGTGCCAGCTGCACGGGGGGCCCAGATACGCAGTATTTT	CASCTGGPDTQYF
NA	TRBV7-9	TRBJ1-6	NA	TGTGCCAGCAGCTTAGGTCAGGAAAATTCACCCCTCCACTTT	CASSLGQENSPLHF
TRBD1	TRBV5-1	TRBJ1-4	NA	TGCGCCAGCAGTATCGGACAGGGGATTAATGAAAAACTGTTTTTT	CASSIGQGINEKLFF
NA	TRBV2	TRBJ2-2	NA	TGTGCCAGCAGTGAGGTGGGGGGGCTGAACACCGGGGAGCTGTTTTTT	CASSEVGGLNTGELFF
NA	TRBV30	TRBJ2-2	NA	TGTGCCTGGGGGTGGGGGCGGGTCACTGGGGAGCTGTTTTTT	CAWGWGRVTGELFF
TRBD2	TRBV6-1	TRBJ2-7	NA	TGTGCCACCCGGACTAGTATCCACGAGCAGTACTTC	CATRTSIHEQYF
NA	TRBV5-8	TRBJ1-5	once	TGTGCCAGCAGCTGGGGGGGACGCAATCAGCCCCAGCATTTT	CASSWGGRNQPQHF
NA	TRBV7-9	TRBJ2-5	NA	TGTGCCAGCAGCTTAGGGAGGGAGACCCAGTACTTC	CASSLGRETQYF
NA	TRBV2	TRBJ1-2	NA	TGTGCCAGCAGTGAAGACCGAGACTATGGCTACACCTTC	CASSEDRDYGYTF
NA	TRBV10-3	TRBJ1-2	NA	TGTGCCATCAGTGGTCAAGGGGATGGCTACACCTTC	CAISGQGDGYTF
TRBD1	TRBV7-2	TRBJ1-3	NA	TGTGCCAGCAGCGTTAGACAGGGGAGCGGAAACACCATATATTTT	CASSVRQGSGNTIYF
TRBD2	TRBV5-1	TRBJ2-1	NA	TGCGCCAGCAGTTGGCGGGGGTATGACAATGAGCAGTTCTTC	CASSWRGYDNEQFF
TRBD1	TRBV11-2	TRBJ2-7	once	TGTGCCAGCAGCCCGGGACAGGGTGGCGCCGAGCAGTACTTC	CASSPGQGGAEQYF
TRBD1	TRBV10-3	TRBJ1-2	NA	TGTGCCACGGGGGACAGGGGGCTTCATGGCTACACCTTC	CATGDRGLHGYTF
TRBD1	TRBV10-3	TRBJ1-1	NA	TGTGCCATCAGTGACGTTGGACAGGGGGCTGAAGCTTTCTTT	CAISDVGQGAEAFF
TRBD1	TRBV18	TRBJ1-6	NA	TGTGCCAGCTCACCAAGCCCACAGGGGGCTGGAAACTCCTATAATTCACCCCTCCACTTT	CASSPSPQGAGNSYNSPLHF
TRBD2	TRBV27	TRBJ2-7	NA	TGTGCCAGCAGTCCGTACGGGGGGGGCTGGTACGAGCAGTACTTC	CASSPYGGGWYEQYF
NA	TRBV28	TRBJ1-5	NA	TGTGCCAGCAGTTTCCTTAATCAGCCCCAGCATTTT	CASSFLNQPQHF
TRBD2	TRBV5-1	TRBJ2-3	NA	TGCGCCAGCCGCGGGACTAGCGGGCCGCAAGATACGCAGTATTTT	CASRGTSGPQDTQYF
TRBD1	TRBV27	TRBJ1-2	once	TGTGCCAGCAGTCCCCAGGGACAGGGAGCCGGTGGCTACACCTTC	CASSPQGQGAGGYTF
NA	TRBV4-1	TRBJ2-2	NA	TGCGCCAGCAGCATTGGGGGGACAGTGAACACCGGGGAGCTGTTTTTT	CASSIGGTVNTGELFF
TRBD2	TRBV25-1	TRBJ2-1	NA	TGTGCCAGCAGTCGAGCGGGGGGTAATGAGCAGTTCTTC	CASSRAGGNEQFF
TRBD1	TRBV5-1	TRBJ1-4	once	TGCGCCAGCAGGGACAGGGGAGATAATGAAAAACTGTTTTTT	CASRDRGDNEKLFF
TRBD2	TRBV27	TRBJ2-2	once	TGTGCCAGCAGCCCGACTAGCGGGGGCGGCACCGGGGAGCTGTTTTTT	CASSPTSGGGTGELFF
NA	TRBV30	TRBJ1-5	NA	TGTGCCTGGAGTAAGTCCAAGGGGCAGCCCCAGCATTTT	CAWSKSKGQPQHF
NA	TRBV15	TRBJ1-2	few	TGTGCCACCAGCAGAGATCAGAAAAACTATGGCTACACCTTC	CATSRDQKNYGYTF
NA	TRBV27	TRBJ1-6	once	TGTGCCAGCAGTTTAGCGAGAGGGCGATTTTCACCCCTCCACTTT	CASSLARGRFSPLHF
TRBD1	TRBV4-1	TRBJ2-6	NA	TGCGCCAGCAGCCATCCGGGACAGGGGCCCTCTGGGGCCAACGTCCTGACTTTC	CASSHPGQGPSGANVLTF
NA	TRBV1	TRBJ2-2	NA	TGCACCAGCAGCCCTCGGGGTAGGTATCGCCCCGGGGAGCTGTTTTTT	CTSSPRGRYRPGELFF
TRBD1	TRBV7-9	TRBJ2-1	NA	TGTGCCAGCAGCTTAGCAGTGCGGACAGGGGTTAATGAGCAGTTCTTC	CASSLAVRTGVNEQFF
NA	TRBV9	TRBJ2-5	NA	TGTGCCAGCAACGCCGGGACTGGGGAAGAGACCCAGTACTTC	CASNAGTGEETQYF
TRBD1	TRBV2	TRBJ1-2	NA	TGTGCCTCCCGGGGGCACAGGGGGCTTAACTCCGACTATGGCTACACCTTC	CASRGHRGLNSDYGYTF
NA	TRBV28	TRBJ1-5	NA	TGTGCCAGCACCGAGAACAGGGACTATAGCAATCAGCCCCAGCATTTT	CASTENRDYSNQPQHF
TRBD1	TRBV10-2	TRBJ1-5	few	TGCGCCAGCAGAGCAGGGACAGGAGATAGCAATCAGCCCCAGCATTTT	CASRAGTGDSNQPQHF
NA	TRBV6-5	TRBJ2-5	NA	TGTGCCAGCAGTTATAATGGAGGGGTGAACCAAGAGACCCAGTACTTC	CASSYNGGVNQETQYF
NA	TRBV4-1	TRBJ2-3	NA	TGCGCCAGCAGCCAAGGACTCCTCACAGATACGCAGTATTTT	CASSQGLLTDTQYF
TRBD1	TRBV15	TRBJ2-7	NA	TGTGCCACCAGTATAGGACAGGGGGTTTACGAGCAGTACTTC	CATSIGQGVYEQYF
NA	TRBV4-3	TRBJ1-1	NA	TGCGCCAGCAGCAAAGACGACTACATGAACACTGAAGCTTTCTTT	CASSKDDYMNTEAFF
NA	TRBV19	TRBJ2-5	NA	TGTGCCAGTAGTATAGGGCAGGGAGGGACCCAGTACTTC	CASSIGQGGTQYF
NA	TRBV7-9	TRBJ2-7	NA	TGTGCCAGCGGTTCGGGCTCCTACGAGCAGTACTTC	CASGSGSYEQYF
NA	TRBV11-3	TRBJ1-1	NA	TGTGCCAGCAGTTTATGGGCTCACACTGAAGCTTTCTTT	CASSLWAHTEAFF
TRBD1	TRBV6-5	TRBJ1-5	NA	TGTGCCAGCAGTTACGACAGGGGGGATCAGCCCCAGCATTTT	CASSYDRGDQPQHF
NA	TRBV6-5	TRBJ1-2	NA	TGTGCCAGCAGTTACTCGAAGCAGCGCAACGTCTATGGCTACACCTTC	CASSYSKQRNVYGYTF
NA	TRBV19	TRBJ1-4	NA	TGTGCCAGTAGTGCACAGGGTGTGAGGGAAAAACTGTTTTTT	CASSAQGVREKLFF
TRBD2	TRBV27	TRBJ2-2	NA	TGTGCCAGCAGTTTATCACTCGGACTAGCTTTGGCCGGGGAGCTGTTTTTT	CASSLSLGLALAGELFF
NA	TRBV9	TRBJ2-6	NA	TGTGCCAGCAGCGTTACCAGCTCTGGGGCCAACGTCCTGACTTTC	CASSVTSSGANVLTF
TRBD2	TRBV28	TRBJ2-2	NA	TGTGCCAGCAGTCTCCCAACTAGCGGCCCGAACACCGGGGAGCTGTTTTTT	CASSLPTSGPNTGELFF
NA	TRBV10-3	TRBJ2-7	NA	TGTGCCATCAGTGATGCGGACAGTACCTACGAGCAGTACTTC	CAISDADSTYEQYF
NA	TRBV30	TRBJ1-4	NA	TGTGCCTGGAGTGTGGGGGGTACTAATGAAAAACTGTTTTTT	CAWSVGGTNEKLFF
TRBD1	TRBV9	TRBJ2-7	NA	TGTGCCAGCAGCGTAGGAGGGGGACAGGGTGACGAGCAGTACTTC	CASSVGGGQGDEQYF
TRBD2	TRBV28	TRBJ2-2	once	TGTGCCAGCAGGGGGACTAGCGGGGGAAGGAGGTTCAACACCGGGGAGCTGTTTTTT	CASRGTSGGRRFNTGELFF